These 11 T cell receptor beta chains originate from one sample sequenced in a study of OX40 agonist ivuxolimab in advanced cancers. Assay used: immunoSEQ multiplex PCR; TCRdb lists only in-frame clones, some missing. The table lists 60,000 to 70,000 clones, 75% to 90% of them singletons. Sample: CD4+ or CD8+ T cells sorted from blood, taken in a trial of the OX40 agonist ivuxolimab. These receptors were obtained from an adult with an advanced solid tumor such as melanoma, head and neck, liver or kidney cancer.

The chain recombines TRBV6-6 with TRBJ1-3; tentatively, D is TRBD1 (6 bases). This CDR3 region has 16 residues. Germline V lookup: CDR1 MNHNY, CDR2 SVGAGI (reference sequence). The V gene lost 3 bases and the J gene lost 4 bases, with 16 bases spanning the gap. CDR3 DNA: TGTGCCAGCAGTTATGGGGGAGGGGGAGGAGGAAACACCATATATTTT. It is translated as CASSYGGGGGGNTIYF.

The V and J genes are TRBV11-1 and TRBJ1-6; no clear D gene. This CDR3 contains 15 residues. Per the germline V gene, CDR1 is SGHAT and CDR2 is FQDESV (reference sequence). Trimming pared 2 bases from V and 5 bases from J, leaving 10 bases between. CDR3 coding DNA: TGTGCCAGCAGCTTACTCCGCAGGAATAATTCACCCCTCCACTTT. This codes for CASSLLRRNNSPLHF.

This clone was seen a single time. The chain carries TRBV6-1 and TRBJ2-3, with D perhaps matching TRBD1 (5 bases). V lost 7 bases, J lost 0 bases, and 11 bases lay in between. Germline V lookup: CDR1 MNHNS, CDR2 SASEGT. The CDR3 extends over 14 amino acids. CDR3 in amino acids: CASMRQSSTDTQYF. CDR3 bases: TGTGCCAGCATGAGACAGAGTAGCACAGATACGCAGTATTTT.

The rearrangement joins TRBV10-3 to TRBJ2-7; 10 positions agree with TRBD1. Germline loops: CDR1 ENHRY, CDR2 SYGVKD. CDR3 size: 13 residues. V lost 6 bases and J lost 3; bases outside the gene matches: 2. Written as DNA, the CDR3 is TGTGCCATCAGGACAGGGGGCATCTACGAGCAGTACTTC. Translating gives CAIRTGGIYEQYF.

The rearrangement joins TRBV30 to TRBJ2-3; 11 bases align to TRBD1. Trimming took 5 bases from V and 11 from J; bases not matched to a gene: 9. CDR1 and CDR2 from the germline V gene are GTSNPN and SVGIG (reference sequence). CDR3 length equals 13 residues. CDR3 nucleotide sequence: TGTGCCTGGGGCAGGACAGGGGGCTCGGAGCAGTATTTT. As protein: CAWGRTGGSEQYF.

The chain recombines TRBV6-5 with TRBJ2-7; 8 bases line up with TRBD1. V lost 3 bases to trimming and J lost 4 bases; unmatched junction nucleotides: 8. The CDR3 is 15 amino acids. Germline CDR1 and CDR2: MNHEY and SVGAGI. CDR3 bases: TGTGCCAGCAGTTATAGTAGACAGGGGTTTTACGAGCAGTACTTC. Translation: CASSYSRQGFYEQYF.

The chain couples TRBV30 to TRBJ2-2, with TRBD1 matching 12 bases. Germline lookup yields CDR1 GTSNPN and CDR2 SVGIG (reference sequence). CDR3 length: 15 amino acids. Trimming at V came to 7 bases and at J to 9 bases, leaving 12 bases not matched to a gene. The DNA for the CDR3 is TGTGCCTTCTCCCCCGGGACAGGGGGCTTCCGGGAGCTGTTTTTT. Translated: CAFSPGTGGFRELFF. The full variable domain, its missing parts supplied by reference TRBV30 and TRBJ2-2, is SQTIHQWPATLVQPVGSPLSLECTVEGTSNPNLYWYRQAAGRGLQLLFYSVGIGQISSEVPQNLSASRPQDRQFILSSKKLLLSDSGFYLCAFSPGTGGFRELFFGEGSRLTVL.

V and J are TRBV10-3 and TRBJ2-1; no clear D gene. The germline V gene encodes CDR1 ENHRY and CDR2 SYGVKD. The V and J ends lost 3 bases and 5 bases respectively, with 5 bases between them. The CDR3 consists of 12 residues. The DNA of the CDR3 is TGTGCCATCAGTGACCCGAACAATGAGCAGTTCTTC. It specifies CAISDPNNEQFF.

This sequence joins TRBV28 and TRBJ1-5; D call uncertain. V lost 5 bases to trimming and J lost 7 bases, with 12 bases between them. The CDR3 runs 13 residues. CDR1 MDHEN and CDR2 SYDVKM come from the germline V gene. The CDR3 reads CASSPGKSQPQHF. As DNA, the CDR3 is TGTGCCAGCAGTCCTGGGAAGTCGCAGCCCCAGCATTTT.

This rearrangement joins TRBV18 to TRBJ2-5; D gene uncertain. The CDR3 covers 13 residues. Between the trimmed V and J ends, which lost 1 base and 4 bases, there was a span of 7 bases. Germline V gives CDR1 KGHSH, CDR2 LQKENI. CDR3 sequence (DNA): TGTGCCAGCTCACCACAATTAGGAGAGACCCAGTACTTC. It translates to CASSPQLGETQYF. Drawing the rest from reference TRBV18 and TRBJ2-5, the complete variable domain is NAGVMQNPRHLVRRRGQEARLRCSPMKGHSHVYWYRQLPEEGLKFMVYLQKENIIDESGMPKERFSAEFPKEGPSILRIQQVVRGDSAAYFCASSPQLGETQYFGPGTRLLVL.

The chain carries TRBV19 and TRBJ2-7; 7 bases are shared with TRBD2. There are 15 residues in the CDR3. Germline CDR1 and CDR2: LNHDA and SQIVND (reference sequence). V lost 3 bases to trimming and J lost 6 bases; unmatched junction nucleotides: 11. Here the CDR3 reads CASSMKGGSLVEQYF. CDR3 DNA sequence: TGTGCCAGTAGTATGAAAGGCGGGAGTTTGGTCGAGCAGTACTTC.